The 8 T cell receptor beta chains listed next were all sequenced from one sample in a study of early T cells in non-severe SARS-CoV-2 infection. Each CDR3 protein is one row after TCRdb ran MiXCR on the 5' RACE reads. Of 70,000 or so distinct CDR3 sequences listed, approximately 4.5% were seen once; the top ten hold about 3.6%. The input for sequencing was whole blood, taken at baseline. The source of these receptors is an adult who was a healthcare worker with PCR-confirmed SARS-CoV-2 infection or an uninfected control (not recorded which). The donor label of this sample is uncertain.

This chain joins TRBV14 and TRBJ2-7; D might be TRBD1 (5 bases). The CDR3 covers 14 residues. V dropped 4 bases and J dropped 4 bases, with 14 bases sitting between them. The germline CDR1 and CDR2 sequences are SGHDN and FVKESK. The CDR3 DNA sequence: TGTGCCAGCAGCCTGGGGCAGCTACCATACGAGCAGTACTTC. It is translated as CASSLGQLPYEQYF.

The rearrangement uses TRBV19 and TRBJ1-4; D is unclear. The CDR3 is made up of 15 amino acids. The V end lost 6 bases, the J end lost 0 bases, and 11 bases lay between the germline ends. Germline V gene lookup returns CDR1 LNHDA and CDR2 SQIVND (reference sequence). This CDR3 is CASRQQRATNEKLFF. In nucleotides, the CDR3 is TGTGCCAGTAGACAACAGCGAGCAACTAATGAAAAACTGTTTTTT.

The J gene is TRBJ2-3, the V gene TRBV7-2; D might be TRBD2 (6 bases). This CDR3 has 19 amino acids. Between the trimmed V and J ends, which lost 3 bases and 1 base, there was a span of 23 bases. Germline V CDR1 and CDR2: SGHTA, FQGNSA. This CDR3 is CASSFIRDSQSGRTDTQYF. The CDR3 DNA is TGTGCCAGCAGCTTTATAAGGGACTCGCAATCGGGGCGCACAGATACGCAGTATTTT.

The chain is built from TRBV20-1 and TRBJ1-6, with 7 bases fitting TRBD1. J was trimmed by 10 bases and V by 3 bases; bases with no gene match: 9. The CDR3 sequence is 14 residues long. The germline CDR1 and CDR2 sequences are DFQATT and SNEGSKA (reference sequence). CDR3 region: CSASGQGESSPLHF. The CDR3 region has the DNA TGCAGTGCTAGTGGTCAGGGGGAAAGCTCACCCCTCCACTTT.

This clonotype was seen at least ten times. This chain uses TRBV6-5 with TRBJ1-2; 11 bases agree with TRBD1. CDR3 size: 17 residues. Per the germline V gene, CDR1 is MNHEY and CDR2 is SVGAGI. Trimming took 8 bases from V and 8 from J; bases not matched to a gene: 19. CDR3 amino acids: CASLRSRKGTGGIGYTF. The CDR3 DNA sequence: TGTGCCAGCCTCCGGTCCCGCAAAGGGACAGGGGGTATCGGCTACACCTTC.

The rearrangement links TRBV12-3 or TRBV12-4 to TRBJ1-1; possibly TRBD1 for D (5 bases). Between the trimmed V and J ends, which lost 7 bases and 10 bases, there was a span of 13 bases. The CDR3 spans 11 residues. CDR3 in DNA: TGTGCCAGCAATCCGGGGGTGGCAGCTTTCTTT. Residues: CASNPGVAAFF.

This clonotype was seen ten or more times. The rearrangement links TRBV20-1 to TRBJ2-6; D is undetermined. This CDR3 has 18 amino acids. V was clipped by 5 bases and J by 2 bases, with 22 bases between them. CDR1 is DFQATT, CDR2 SNEGSKA, per germline (reference sequence). The chain's CDR3 is CSARQFLDGHPGANVLTF. The CDR3 DNA follows: TGCAGTGCTCGCCAATTTTTGGACGGCCACCCTGGGGCCAACGTCCTGACTTTC.

J is TRBJ1-6 and V is TRBV7-9; tentatively, D is TRBD1 (6 bases). Trimming removed 6 bases at V and 8 bases at J, with 14 bases between. This CDR3 spans 14 amino acids. The germline gives CDR1 SEHNR, CDR2 FQNEAQ (reference sequence). Here the CDR3 DNA reads TGTGCCAGCAGACGACAGGCGGACCATTCACCCCTCCACTTT. Protein sequence: CASRRQADHSPLHF.